The 14 T cell receptor beta chains below all came from one sample that was sequenced in a study of blood T cell repertoires in COVID-19. Sequencing was performed with immunoSEQ multiplex PCR; in TCRdb, only in-frame clones are kept and a portion is missing. Counted here are around 250,000 clones, 70% to 90% occurring once; the ten biggest clones make up less than 8.5%. Sequenced sample: PBMCs or T cells enriched from blood (not recorded which). Receptor source: a woman between 50 and 59 years old who had been exposed to COVID-19.

The gene calls are TRBV5-1 and TRBJ2-2; 7 nucleotides agree with TRBD1. The CDR3 is 16 amino acids. V was clipped by 0 bases and J by 3 bases; unmatched bases: 5. Germline CDR1 is SGHRS and CDR2 is YFSETQ. CDR3 DNA sequence: TGCGCCAGCAGCTTGGGCGACAGGGCGGACACCGGGGAGCTGTTTTTT. Encoded protein: CASSLGDRADTGELFF.

The chain is built from TRBV28 and TRBJ1-1; D ambiguous. Germline lookup yields CDR1 MDHEN and CDR2 SYDVKM. This CDR3 has 12 residues. Trimming pared 5 bases from V and 5 bases from J, leaving 9 bases between. CDR3 bases: TGTGCCAGCAGTCAGAGGGAGACTGAAGCTTTCTTT. Its protein is CASSQRETEAFF.

CDR3 loop: CASSPRAGVNYGYTF. CDR3 nucleotide sequence: TGTGCCAGTAGTCCCCGAGCAGGGGTTAACTATGGCTACACCTTC. The chain carries TRBV19 and TRBJ1-2; possibly TRBD1 for D (6 bases). From germline, CDR1 is LNHDA and CDR2 SQIVND (reference sequence). The germline V and J ends were trimmed by 5 bases and 1 base, with 14 bases remaining between them. The CDR3 is made up of 15 amino acids.

The chain uses TRBV3-1 (or the pseudogene TRBV3-2) and TRBJ1-1; D might be TRBD1 (5 bases). Trimming shortened V by 1 base and J by 8 bases, and 20 bases separated the two germline ends. This CDR3 is built from 16 residues. Germline V gene lookup returns CDR1 LGHDT and CDR2 YNNKEL (reference sequence). The CDR3 region is CASSQAIRAVWGEAFF. CDR3 nucleotide sequence: TGTGCCAGCAGCCAAGCTATCAGGGCTGTATGGGGCGAAGCTTTCTTT.

This chain uses TRBV6-5 with TRBJ2-7; 8 positions match TRBD1. Per the germline V gene, CDR1 is MNHEY and CDR2 is SVGAGI. V lost 11 bases and J lost 3; bases outside the gene matches: 6. The CDR3 length is 12 residues. The CDR3 DNA sequence: TGTGCCGGCCGGGACAGGTACTACGAGCAGTACTTC. Its translation: CAGRDRYYEQYF.

The J gene is TRBJ2-3, the V gene TRBV6-4; D remains ambiguous. CDR1 and CDR2 (germline): MRHNA, SNTAGT. Trimming stripped 2 bases from V and 2 bases from J, with 11 bases between. CDR3 length: 15 amino acids. The CDR3 DNA follows: TGTGCCAGCAGTGACGAGGCTTTCCACACAGATACGCAGTATTTT. As protein: CASSDEAFHTDTQYF.

The chain is built from TRBV6-5 and TRBJ1-1; 7 positions agree with TRBD1. The germline CDR1 and CDR2 sequences are MNHEY and SVGAGI. This CDR3 contains 13 residues. V shed 10 bases and J 3 bases; nucleotides not matched to a gene: 8. The CDR3 reads CATHRQGHTEAFF. CDR3 DNA sequence: TGTGCCACTCACCGACAGGGACACACTGAAGCTTTCTTT.

The chain is built from TRBV27 and TRBJ1-2; tentative D call: TRBD1 (5 bases). The CDR3 loop spans 13 amino acids. Germline V CDR1 and CDR2: MNHEY, SMNVEV (reference sequence). V dropped 6 bases and J dropped 1 base, with 9 bases sitting between them. Written as DNA, the CDR3 is TGTGCCAGCAGGGCGGGGGGTAACTATGGCTACACCTTC. Its translation: CASRAGGNYGYTF.

The CDR3 coding sequence is TGTGCCAGCAGTTTAACAGGCAGTCAGCCCCAGCATTTT. Translated: CASSLTGSQPQHF. The gene calls are TRBV12-3 or TRBV12-4 and TRBJ1-5, with D perhaps TRBD1 (5 bases). The CDR3 sequence is 13 residues long. Trimming took 2 bases from V and 6 from J, leaving 8 bases between them.

This clone came up once. The CDR3 DNA follows: TGTGCCAGCAGTTTTTTTTCCCTTCCACCCCGGCGGGCTTTCTTT. Translated, it gives CASSFFSLPPRRAFF. This chain joins TRBV28 and TRBJ1-1; D is unresolved. The V end was cut by 3 bases, the J end by 11 bases, with 22 bases between. The CDR3 covers 15 residues. Per the germline V gene, CDR1 is MDHEN and CDR2 is SYDVKM.

DNA for the CDR3: TGTGCCAGCAGCGAGCGAAGACTAGCGGGGGAGACCCAGTACTTC. This gives the protein CASSERRLAGETQYF. The gene calls are TRBV2 and TRBJ2-5; TRBD2 matches 11 bases. The CDR3 length is 15 residues. V dropped 6 bases and J dropped 5; count of bases not matched to a gene: 8. CDR1 SNHLY and CDR2 FYNNEI come from the germline V gene.

The gene calls are TRBV30 and TRBJ1-5; D uncertain. Trimming shortened V by 1 base and J by 5 bases, and 6 bases separated the two germline ends. Germline V CDR1 and CDR2: GTSNPN, SVGIG (reference sequence). The CDR3 length is 12 residues. The CDR3 nucleotides are TGTGCCTGGAGTGGGGGAGATCAGCCCCAGCATTTT. Translated: CAWSGGDQPQHF.

J is TRBJ1-1 and V is TRBV18, with D possibly being TRBD1 (5 bases). The CDR3 sequence is 14 residues long. V was clipped by 2 bases and J by 5 bases, with 12 bases between them. Germline assignment: CDR1 KGHSH and CDR2 LQKENI. The CDR3 here is CASSPEREGTEAFF. The CDR3 DNA reads as TGTGCCAGCTCACCAGAGAGGGAGGGGACTGAAGCTTTCTTT.

J is TRBJ1-4 and V is TRBV5-1, with a possible D match to TRBD1 (6 bases). Per the germline V gene, CDR1 is SGHRS and CDR2 is YFSETQ. V gave up 0 bases and J gave up 8 bases, with 14 bases separating them. The CDR3 extends over 15 amino acids. The CDR3 DNA follows: TGCGCCAGCAGCTTGGGTGACAGGAACCAAGAAAAACTGTTTTTT. Its translation is CASSLGDRNQEKLFF.